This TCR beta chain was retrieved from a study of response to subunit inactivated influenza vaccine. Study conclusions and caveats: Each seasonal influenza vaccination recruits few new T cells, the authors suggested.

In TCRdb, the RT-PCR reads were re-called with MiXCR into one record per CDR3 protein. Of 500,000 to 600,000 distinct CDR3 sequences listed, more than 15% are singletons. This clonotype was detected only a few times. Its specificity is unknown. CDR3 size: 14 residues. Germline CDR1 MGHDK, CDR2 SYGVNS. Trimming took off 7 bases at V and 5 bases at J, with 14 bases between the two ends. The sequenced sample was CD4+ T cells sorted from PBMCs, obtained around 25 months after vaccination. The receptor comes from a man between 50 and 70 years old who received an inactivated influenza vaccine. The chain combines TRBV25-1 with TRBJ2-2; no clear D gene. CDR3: CASTRTRRTGELFF. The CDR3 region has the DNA TGTGCCAGCACCCGGACCCGAAGGACCGGGGAGCTGTTTTTT.